This T cell receptor (beta chain) was recovered during a study of technical replicates of blood from a few donors. This clone was found once. Libraries were prepared by immunoSEQ multiplex PCR; TCRdb keeps only in-frame clonotypes and omits some of them. This table holds about 97,000 clones, 95% to 97% found once. Germline V gene lookup returns CDR1 LNHDA and CDR2 SQIVND (reference sequence). V lost 1 base, J lost 0 bases, and 10 bases lay in between. The CDR3 contains 16 residues. Sequences were obtained from T cells isolated from PBMCs. The chain couples TRBV19 to TRBJ2-1, with D uncertain. This TCR was recovered from a human donor in good health. The CDR3 sequence is CASSIVGLSSYNEQFF. CDR3 nucleotide sequence: TGTGCCAGTAGTATAGTGGGCCTAAGCTCCTACAATGAGCAGTTCTTC.